The 5 T cell receptor beta chains reported below all come from one sample, sequenced in a study of T-cell reconstitution after alpha-beta-depleted transplantation in children. Unique molecular identifiers were incorporated when the TCRbeta library was constructed. In TCRdb, the PCR reads were re-called with MiXCR into one record per CDR3 protein. This sample carries 350,000 to 450,000 distinct CDR3 sequences, 20% of them seen once, and the ten largest clones take 3.5% to 4%. Sequenced material: PBMCs from the stem cell graft donor, taken from the stem cell graft. These receptors all stem from a human donor who donated a stem cell graft to a child with acute myeloid leukemia.

The rearrangement joins TRBV12-3 or TRBV12-4 to TRBJ1-1; the match to TRBD1 covers 9 bases. With V trimmed by 4 bases and J by 8 bases, 11 bases remained unmatched. The CDR3 spans 15 residues. This CDR3 reads CASSSIGQGPEEAFF. The CDR3 DNA sequence: TGTGCCAGCAGTTCTATCGGACAGGGGCCCGAAGAAGCTTTCTTT.

The table lists this clonotype with a few counts. The V gene is TRBV7-9, the J gene TRBJ2-7; no clear D gene. The CDR3 is made up of 15 amino acids. Germline CDR1 and CDR2: SEHNR and FQNEAQ (reference sequence). Trimming removed 5 bases at V and 0 bases at J, with 14 bases between. The CDR3 region is CASSPPAPISYEQYF. The CDR3 DNA follows: TGTGCCAGCAGCCCACCGGCGCCGATCTCCTACGAGCAGTACTTC.

Only a few counts were recorded for this clonotype. J is TRBJ2-3 and V is TRBV28; D may be TRBD1 or TRBD2 (6 bases each). The ends were cut back, 10 bases at V and 2 bases at J, with 13 bases in the middle. Germline V CDR1 and CDR2: MDHEN, SYDVKM. There are 13 residues in the CDR3. The CDR3 reads CATWRGFTDTQYF. The DNA of the CDR3 is TGTGCCACCTGGAGGGGGTTCACAGATACGCAGTATTTT.

The genes are TRBV5-7 and TRBJ2-4, with 7 positions matching TRBD1. TRBV5-7 belongs to the ORF category, with a function that is uncertain. CDR3 length: 16 amino acids. With V trimmed by 1 base and J by 1 base, 5 bases remained unmatched. The DNA of the CDR3 is TGTGCCAGCAGCTTGCTTTTCAGGGGGGCCAAAAACATTCAGTACTTC. Translated, it gives CASSLLFRGAKNIQYF.

The table lists this clonotype with a few counts. The chain is built from TRBV20-1 and TRBJ2-3; D is possibly TRBD2 (7 bases). The CDR3 spans 13 residues. Germline loops: CDR1 DFQATT, CDR2 SNEGSKA (reference sequence). CDR3 in DNA: TGCAGCCGCAAGGGGGAGGGCCTGGATACGCAGTATTTT. This gives the protein CSRKGEGLDTQYF.